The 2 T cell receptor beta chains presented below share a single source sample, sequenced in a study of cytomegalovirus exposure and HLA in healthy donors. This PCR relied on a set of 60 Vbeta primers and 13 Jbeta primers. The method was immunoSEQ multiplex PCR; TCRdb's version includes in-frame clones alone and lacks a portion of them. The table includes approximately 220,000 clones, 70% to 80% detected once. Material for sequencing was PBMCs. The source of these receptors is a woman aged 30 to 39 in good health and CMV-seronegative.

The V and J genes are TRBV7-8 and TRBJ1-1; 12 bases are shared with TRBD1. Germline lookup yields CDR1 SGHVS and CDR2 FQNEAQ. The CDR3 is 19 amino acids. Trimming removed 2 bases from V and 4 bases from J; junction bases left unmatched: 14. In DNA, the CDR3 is TGTGCCAGCAGCTTACGCGCAGTGGGGACAGGGGGCAAGGGCACTGAAGCTTTCTTT. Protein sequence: CASSLRAVGTGGKGTEAFF.

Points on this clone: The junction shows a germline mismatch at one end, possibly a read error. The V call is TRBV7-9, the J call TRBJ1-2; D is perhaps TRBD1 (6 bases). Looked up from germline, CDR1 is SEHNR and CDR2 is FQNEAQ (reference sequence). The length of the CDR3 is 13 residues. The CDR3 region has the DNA TGTTCCAGCAGCTCCCCAGGGGATGTGAGCTACACCTTC. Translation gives CSSSSPGDVSYTF.